These 32 T cell receptor beta chains originate from one sample sequenced in a study of T-cell memory formation after mild COVID-19. Each CDR3 protein gets one entry after TCRdb re-called the 5' RACE reads with MiXCR. The profile covers about 200,000 distinct CDR3 sequences, with over 9% appearing a single time and 3.5% taken by the ten largest. What was sequenced was PBMCs or a T cell subset sorted from them (not recorded which). All receptors derive from a man aged 18 to 30 who had mild COVID-19 (a few samples of this study predate the infection). Cell type and time point are not known.

This clonotype occurred a few times. J is TRBJ2-1 and V is TRBV5-1; unclear D gene. Germline CDR1 SGHRS, CDR2 YFSETQ. V shed 2 bases and J shed 5 bases, with 14 bases lying between them. The CDR3 is 15 residues long. The CDR3 is CASSFLFGQNNEQFF. The DNA of the CDR3 is TGCGCCAGCAGCTTTTTGTTTGGGCAAAACAATGAGCAGTTCTTC.

The table lists this clonotype with a few counts. The genes are TRBV6-5 and TRBJ2-6; TRBD1 is a possible D gene (5 bases). Trimming left V 0 bases short and J 1 base short, with 10 bases between. The length of the CDR3 is 17 residues. The germline V gene encodes CDR1 MNHEY and CDR2 SVGAGI. The CDR3 sequence is CASSYSFSGSGANVLTF. The CDR3, as DNA: TGTGCCAGCAGTTACTCGTTCTCAGGGTCTGGGGCCAACGTCCTGACTTTC.

The V call is TRBV7-9, the J call TRBJ2-3; possibly TRBD2 for D (6 bases). Germline V lookup: CDR1 SEHNR, CDR2 FQNEAQ (reference sequence). The CDR3 is made up of 15 amino acids. V gave up 3 bases and J gave up 3 bases, with 13 bases separating them. DNA for the CDR3: TGTGCCAGCAGCTTCAACCGGGGGTTAACAGATACGCAGTATTTT. It yields the protein CASSFNRGLTDTQYF.

The sample holds a few counts of this clonotype. For the CDR3, the DNA is TGTGCCAGCAGCGTAGAAGGACAGAACACAGATACGCAGTATTTT. Translated, it gives CASSVEGQNTDTQYF. This sequence joins TRBV9 and TRBJ2-3, with D maybe TRBD1 (6 bases). The CDR3 sequence is 15 residues long. The V and J ends lost 0 bases and 2 bases respectively, with 10 bases between them. The germline gives CDR1 SGDLS, CDR2 YYNGEE.

V and J are TRBV18 and TRBJ1-6; maybe TRBD1 (6 bases). V was shortened by 3 bases and J by 8 bases, with 11 bases between the two germline ends. This CDR3 spans 14 amino acids. Per the germline V gene, CDR1 is KGHSH and CDR2 is LQKENI. CDR3 in amino acids: CASSPTGGDSPLHF. The CDR3 nucleotides read TGTGCCAGCTCACCGACAGGAGGGGATTCACCCCTCCACTTT.

With respect to this clonotype: Because it lacks the conserved phenylalanine or tryptophan at the end, this CDR3 is likely a read error. This chain links TRBV4-2 with TRBJ1-2; 8 bases match TRBD1. The germline gives CDR1 LGHNA, CDR2 YNFKEQ. The CDR3 totals 15 residues. V lost 0 bases and J lost 7; bases outside the gene matches: 7. The CDR3 DNA reads as TGTGCCAGCAGCCAAGAAAGGACAGGGCTTAGTGGCTACACCTTA. Translation gives CASSQERTGLSGYTL.

The chain couples TRBV6-6 to TRBJ1-5; the match to TRBD1 covers 8 bases. CDR3 length equals 16 residues. Germline V gives CDR1 MNHNY, CDR2 SVGAGI (reference sequence). V gave up 6 bases and J gave up 2 bases; unmatched junction bases: 9. The DNA for the CDR3 is TGTGCCAGCAGGGCGAGACAGGGGATTGGCAATCAGCCCCAGCATTTT. Amino acids: CASRARQGIGNQPQHF.

This clonotype showed up just a few times. The chain employs TRBV6-5 and TRBJ2-3, with 12 nucleotides matching TRBD1. This CDR3 comprises 15 residues. J gave up 11 bases and V 6 bases, and 12 bases lay outside the gene matches. Per germline, CDR1 MNHEY and CDR2 SVGAGI. The CDR3 loop is CASRPPGTGGGRQYF. In nucleotides, the CDR3 is TGTGCCAGCAGGCCCCCCGGGACAGGGGGCGGTAGGCAGTATTTT.

This chain links TRBV4-3 with TRBJ2-1; weak D call: TRBD1 (5 bases). V lost 4 bases, J lost 7 bases, and 14 bases lay in between. The germline gives CDR1 LGHNA, CDR2 YSLEER. The CDR3 length is 14 residues. CDR3 protein: CASSLWGQLNEQFF. DNA of the CDR3: TGCGCCAGCAGCCTATGGGGCCAACTGAATGAGCAGTTCTTC.

This clonotype was observed at least ten times. The V call is TRBV29-1, the J call TRBJ1-4; unclear D gene. V dropped 7 bases and J dropped 4 bases, with 10 bases sitting between them. The CDR3 loop spans 12 amino acids. Looked up from germline, CDR1 is SQVTM and CDR2 is ANQGSEA. The CDR3 is CSASSGNEKLFF. CDR3 bases: TGCAGCGCTTCTTCCGGTAATGAAAAACTGTTTTTT.

The CDR3 here is CATRTTSNTEAFF. The CDR3 DNA follows: TGTGCCACCCGGACAACCTCGAACACTGAAGCTTTCTTT. The chain is built from TRBV6-5 and TRBJ1-1, with D possibly matching TRBD1 (5 bases). The CDR3 consists of 13 residues. V lost 10 bases and J 1 base, leaving 13 bases between the germline ends. Per the germline V gene, CDR1 is MNHEY and CDR2 is SVGAGI.

This clonotype has more than one count but fewer than ten. The chain carries TRBV28 and TRBJ2-7, with a weak D call TRBD2 (6 bases). This CDR3 contains 15 residues. CDR1 MDHEN and CDR2 SYDVKM come from the germline V gene. Between the trimmed V and J ends, which lost 3 bases and 2 bases, there was a span of 14 bases. The CDR3 coding sequence is TGTGCCAGCAGTTTGGGCGGGGCCGATCCCTACGAGCAGTACGTC. Residues: CASSLGGADPYEQYV.

In its sample, this clonotype was seen many times. The chain employs TRBV12-3 or TRBV12-4 and TRBJ2-6, with 7 bases matching TRBD1. With 6 bases clipped from V and 0 bases from J, the junction kept 11 bases outside the gene matches. The CDR3 length is 18 residues. The DNA of the CDR3 is TGTGCCAGCAGACTTAACAGGGGAATCTTCTCTGGGGCCAACGTCCTGACTTTC. Translating gives CASRLNRGIFSGANVLTF.

The rearrangement uses TRBV20-1 and TRBJ2-1; D may be TRBD2 (5 bases). V was pared by 3 bases and J by 2 bases, with 11 bases between. Germline CDR1 reads DFQATT; CDR2 reads SNEGSKA (reference sequence). The CDR3 totals 14 residues. The chain's CDR3 is CSASSGNAYNEQFF. The CDR3 nucleotides are TGCAGTGCTAGCTCCGGGAACGCCTACAATGAGCAGTTCTTC.

This clonotype was counted only a few times. The rearrangement links TRBV12-3 or TRBV12-4 to TRBJ2-4, with D unclear. This CDR3 comprises 14 residues. V lost 2 bases and J 12 bases, leaving 17 bases between the germline ends. The CDR3 region is CASSLIIARTAQYF. CDR3 nucleotides: TGTGCCAGCAGTTTAATCATTGCTAGAACGGCTCAGTACTTC.

In this sample, this clonotype turned up a few times. The V gene is TRBV25-1, the J gene TRBJ2-5; D may be TRBD1 (5 bases). The germline V gene has CDR1 MGHDK and CDR2 SYGVNS. The V gene lost 1 base and the J gene lost 1 base, with 10 bases spanning the gap. The CDR3 has 15 amino acids. The CDR3: CASSESGRAQETQYF. Here the CDR3 DNA reads TGTGCCAGCAGTGAATCCGGCAGGGCCCAAGAGACCCAGTACTTC.

V is TRBV7-9 and J is TRBJ2-1; TRBD2 agrees at 8 bases. V dropped 0 bases and J dropped 5; count of bases not matched to a gene: 3. This CDR3 has 15 residues. Germline V gives CDR1 SEHNR, CDR2 FQNEAQ (reference sequence). The CDR3 DNA sequence: TGTGCCAGCAGCTTAGCCCTAGCGGGCAACAATGAGCAGTTCTTC. It translates to CASSLALAGNNEQFF.

The rearrangement joins TRBV7-2 to TRBJ1-2, with D hard to call. The ends were cut back, 5 bases at V and 2 bases at J, with 12 bases in the middle. The CDR3 is 14 residues long. The germline V gene encodes CDR1 SGHTA and CDR2 FQGNSA. As DNA, the CDR3 is TGTGCCAGCAGCCCTCGGCTCGTCAACTATGGCTACACCTTC. This encodes CASSPRLVNYGYTF.

This clonotype was recorded at least ten times. V usage is TRBV7-2 and J usage is TRBJ2-3, with D perhaps assigned TRBD1 or TRBD2 (5 bases each). CDR3 length: 17 residues. Germline assignment: CDR1 SGHTA and CDR2 FQGNSA. V shed 2 bases and J shed 8 bases, with 23 bases lying between them. In DNA form, the CDR3 reads TGTGCCAGCAGCTTAAGGTTCCCCTGGACTCCAAGGGGTACGCAGTATTTT. It translates to CASSLRFPWTPRGTQYF.

This clonotype was counted between two and nine times. The gene calls are TRBV19 and TRBJ2-7; D may be TRBD1 (5 bases). Trimming cost V 9 bases and J 6 bases, with 15 bases left between them. Germline CDR1 LNHDA, CDR2 SQIVND (reference sequence). The CDR3 sequence is 12 residues long. As DNA, the CDR3 is TGTGCCAGGGAATGGGGCAAGGCCGAGCAGTACGTC. Translated, it gives CAREWGKAEQYV.

This clonotype was seen ten or more times. CDR3 DNA sequence: TGTGCCAGCAGCTTTCTGGGGACCTACGAGCAGTACTTC. Its protein is CASSFLGTYEQYF. The rearrangement uses TRBV5-6 and TRBJ2-7; D is uncertain. V was cut by 2 bases and J by 2 bases, with 8 bases left in between. This CDR3 has 13 residues. Germline CDR1 SGHDT, CDR2 YYEEEE.

The chain links TRBV7-7 to TRBJ2-2; 8 nucleotides align to TRBD2. The CDR3 has 15 residues. Germline loops: CDR1 SSHAT, CDR2 FNYEAQ (reference sequence). V gave up 1 base and J gave up 7 bases; unmatched junction bases: 5. CDR3 protein: CASSLGGTSRGELFF. The CDR3 coding sequence is TGTGCCAGCAGCTTAGGAGGGACTAGTCGCGGGGAGCTGTTTTTT.

Remarks on this clonotype: One end of the junction fails to match germline, which may point to a read error. The CDR3 nucleotides read TGTGCCAGCAGCCTAAGGGGCATCTATAATTCACCCATCCACTTT. Its translation is CASSLRGIYNSPIHF. V usage is TRBV14 and J usage is TRBJ1-6; maybe TRBD1 (5 bases). Looked up from germline, CDR1 is SGHDN and CDR2 is FVKESK. The CDR3 has 15 residues.

This chain links TRBV7-9 with TRBJ2-5; D gene uncertain. This CDR3 contains 11 residues. V was clipped by 5 bases and J by 5 bases, with 6 bases between them. Germline values: CDR1 SEHNR, CDR2 FQNEAQ (reference sequence). As DNA, the CDR3 is TGTGCCAGCAGCGTAGTGGAGACCCAGTACTTC. The encoded protein is CASSVVETQYF.

V gene TRBV5-4 combines with J gene TRBJ1-6; no definite D call. Germline V lookup: CDR1 SGHNT, CDR2 YYREEE (reference sequence). Trimming stripped 5 bases from V and 9 bases from J, with 15 bases between. CDR3 length: 14 residues. CDR3 residues: CASSFPGWGSPLHF. The CDR3 DNA reads TGTGCCAGCAGTTTCCCGGGTTGGGGTTCACCCCTCCACTTT.

This clonotype was observed a handful of times. The V and J genes are TRBV7-9 and TRBJ1-6; no clear D. CDR3 length equals 16 residues. Germline CDR1 is SEHNR and CDR2 is FQNEAQ (reference sequence). The ends were cut back, 5 bases at V and 9 bases at J, with 20 bases in the middle. The CDR3 DNA is TGTGCCAGCAGCGTCAGCCCGGACGCGATGGTTTCACCCCTCCACTTT. Translation: CASSVSPDAMVSPLHF.

Many counts were recorded for this clonotype. V is TRBV6-5 and J is TRBJ2-1; D is perhaps TRBD2 (5 bases). With 5 bases removed from V and 9 bases from J, the gap between germline ends came to 14 bases. The CDR3 is 13 amino acids. Per germline, CDR1 MNHEY and CDR2 SVGAGI. CDR3 sequence reads: CASSRAVQSEQFF. CDR3 sequence (DNA): TGTGCCAGCAGTCGAGCGGTTCAGAGTGAGCAGTTCTTC.

As to this clonotype: The limits of the CDR3 on the DNA are not certain, so only TCRdb's listed CDR3 is given. The gene calls are TRBV7-5 and TRBJ2-1; the listed D gene, TRBD2, was not tested against the DNA. TRBV7-5 is classified as a pseudogene. Including both end residues, the CDR3 is 19 amino acids long. CDR3 sequence reads: CISVPEGTKRGDSYNEQFF.

The CDR3 region is CASSRVTGGAFF. In DNA, the CDR3 is TGTGCCAGCAGCCGCGTGACAGGTGGAGCTTTCTTT. The chain carries TRBV3-1 and TRBJ1-1; maybe TRBD1 (6 bases). Germline CDR1 reads LGHDT; CDR2 reads YNNKEL (reference sequence). Trimming shortened V by 4 bases and J by 10 bases, and 13 bases separated the two germline ends. The CDR3 has 12 amino acids.

This clonotype was observed a few times. This sequence joins TRBV25-1 and TRBJ2-2, with a possible D match to TRBD2 (5 bases). The CDR3 is 13 amino acids. From germline, CDR1 is MGHDK and CDR2 SYGVNS. Trimming left V 6 bases short and J 5 bases short, with 10 bases between. CDR3 in DNA: TGTGCCAGCAGCGGACGGGATACCGGGGAGCTGTTTTTT. Its translation: CASSGRDTGELFF.

The chain carries TRBV30 and TRBJ2-3, with D maybe TRBD1 (6 bases). The CDR3 contains 15 residues. Germline V CDR1 and CDR2: GTSNPN, SVGIG (reference sequence). Deletions cut 1 base from V and 3 bases from J, with 14 bases between. CDR3 sequence reads: CAWSALSRGTDTQYF. In nucleotides, the CDR3 is TGTGCCTGGAGTGCCCTGAGTAGGGGGACAGATACGCAGTATTTT.

The CDR3 loop is CASSPGTGYTYEQYV. CDR3 sequence (DNA): TGTGCCAGCAGCCCAGGGACAGGGTATACCTACGAGCAGTACGTC. The chain is built from TRBV6-5 and TRBJ2-7, with 9 bases matching TRBD1. Germline CDR1 reads MNHEY; CDR2 reads SVGAGI. The CDR3 runs 15 residues. V shed 6 bases, J shed 2 bases, and the junction held 8 bases outside the gene matches.